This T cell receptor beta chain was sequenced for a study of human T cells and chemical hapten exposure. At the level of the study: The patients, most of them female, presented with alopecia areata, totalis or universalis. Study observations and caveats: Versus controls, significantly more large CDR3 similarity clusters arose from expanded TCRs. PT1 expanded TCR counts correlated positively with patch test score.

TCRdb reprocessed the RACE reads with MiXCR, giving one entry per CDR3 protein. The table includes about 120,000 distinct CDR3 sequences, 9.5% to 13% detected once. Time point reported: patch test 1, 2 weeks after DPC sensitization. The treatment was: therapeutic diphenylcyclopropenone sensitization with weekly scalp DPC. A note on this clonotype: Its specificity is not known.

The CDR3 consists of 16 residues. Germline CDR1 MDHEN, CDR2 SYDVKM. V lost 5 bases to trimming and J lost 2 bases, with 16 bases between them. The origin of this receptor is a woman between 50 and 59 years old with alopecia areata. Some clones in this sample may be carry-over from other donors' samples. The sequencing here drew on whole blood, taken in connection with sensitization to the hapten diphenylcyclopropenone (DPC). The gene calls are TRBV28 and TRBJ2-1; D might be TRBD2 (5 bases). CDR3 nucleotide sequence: TGTGCCAGCAGTCCCCGGGTTAGCGTCCCCTACAATGAGCAGTTCTTC. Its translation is CASSPRVSVPYNEQFF.